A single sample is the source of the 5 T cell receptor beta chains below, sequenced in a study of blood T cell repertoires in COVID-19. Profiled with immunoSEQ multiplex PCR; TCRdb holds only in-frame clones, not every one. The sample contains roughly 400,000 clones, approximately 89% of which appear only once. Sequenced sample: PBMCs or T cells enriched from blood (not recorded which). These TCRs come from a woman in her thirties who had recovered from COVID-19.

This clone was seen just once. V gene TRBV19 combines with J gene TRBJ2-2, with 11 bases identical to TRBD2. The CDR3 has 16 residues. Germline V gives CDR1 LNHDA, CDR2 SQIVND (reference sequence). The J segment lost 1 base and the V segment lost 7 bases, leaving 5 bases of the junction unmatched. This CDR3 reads CASKLAGGLNTGELFF. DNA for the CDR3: TGTGCCAGTAAATTAGCGGGAGGGCTGAACACCGGGGAGCTGTTTTTT. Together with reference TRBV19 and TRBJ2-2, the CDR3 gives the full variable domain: DGGITQSPKYLFRKEGQNVTLSCEQNLNHDAMYWYRQDPGQGLRLIYYSQIVNDFQKGDIAEGYSVSREKKESFPLTVTSAQKNPTAFYLCASKLAGGLNTGELFFGEGSRLTVL.

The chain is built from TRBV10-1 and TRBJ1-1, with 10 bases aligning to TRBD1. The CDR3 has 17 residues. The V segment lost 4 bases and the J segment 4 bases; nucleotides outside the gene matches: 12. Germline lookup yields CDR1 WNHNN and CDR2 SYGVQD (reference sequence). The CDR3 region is CASSGPGTGDRGTEAFF. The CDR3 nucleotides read TGCGCCAGCAGTGGCCCCGGGACAGGGGACCGGGGCACTGAAGCTTTCTTT.

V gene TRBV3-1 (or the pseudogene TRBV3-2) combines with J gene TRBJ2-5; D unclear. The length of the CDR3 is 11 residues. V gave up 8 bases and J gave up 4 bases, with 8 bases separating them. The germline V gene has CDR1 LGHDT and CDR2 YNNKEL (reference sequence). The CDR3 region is CASSPGETQYF. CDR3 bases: TGTGCCAGCTCCCCGGGAGAGACCCAGTACTTC.

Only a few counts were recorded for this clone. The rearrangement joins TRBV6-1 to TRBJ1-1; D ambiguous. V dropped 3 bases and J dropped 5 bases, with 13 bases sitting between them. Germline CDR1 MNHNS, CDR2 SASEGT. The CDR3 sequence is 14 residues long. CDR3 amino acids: CASSELLGRTEAFF. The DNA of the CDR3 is TGTGCCAGCAGTGAGCTGCTGGGGAGAACTGAAGCTTTCTTT.

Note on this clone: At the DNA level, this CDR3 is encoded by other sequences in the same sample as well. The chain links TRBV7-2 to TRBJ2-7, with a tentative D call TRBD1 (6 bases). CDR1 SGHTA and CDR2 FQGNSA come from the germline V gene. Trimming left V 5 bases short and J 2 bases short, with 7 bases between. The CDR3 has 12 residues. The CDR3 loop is CASSRQAYEQYF. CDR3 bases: TGTGCCAGCAGCCGACAGGCCTACGAGCAGTACTTC.